The present T cell receptor beta chain was sequenced within a study of T cells after yellow fever vaccination. The overall study: Preparation used SMART-Seq v4 Ultra Low Input for the low-cell-number fractions. Study conclusions and caveats: Reappearance after the booster was seen for most primary-vaccination clones, at 95% to 96% CD4 and about 90% CD8. Weaker overall was a secondary response that nonetheless peaked faster, on day 5 versus 15.

5'RACE template switching generated TCR cDNA, adding a universal primer site and UMIs. TCRdb fed the 5' RACE reads into MiXCR, producing one record per CDR3 protein. The sample lists under 500,000 distinct CDR3 sequences, around 20% seen once, with 15% to 20% in the top ten. In the case of this clonotype: The antigen is undetermined.

V shed 4 bases, J shed 4 bases, and the junction held 3 bases outside the gene matches. The CDR3 runs to 14 residues. CDR1 is KGHDR and CDR2 is SFDVKD in the germline V gene. The sequence was obtained from a man aged 18 to 29 who received the YFV17D yellow fever vaccine. The specimen was PBMCs, collected before the yellow fever booster vaccination. The J gene is TRBJ2-3, the V gene TRBV24-1, with 8 bases lining up with TRBD1. The CDR3 sequence: CATSDPTGADTQYF. The CDR3 nucleotides read TGTGCCACCAGTGACCCGACAGGGGCAGATACGCAGTATTTT.